A selection of T cell receptor beta chains follows, all from one sample in a study of T cells in Graves' hyperthyroidism and ophthalmopathy. TCRdb independently ran MiXCR on the multiplex PCR reads; one entry per CDR3 protein. The sample holds about 360,000 distinct CDR3 sequences; roughly 25% are singletons and the top ten take around 70%. The specimen sequenced was blood. These receptors originate from a man aged 50-60 years with Graves' hyperthyroidism. The conserved cysteine and the conserved F or W are not part of the CDR3 here.

TRBV3-1	TRBJ2-7	ASSQEFSSRANEQY
TRBV14	TRBJ2-1	ASSQVVIGEQF
TRBV5-1	TRBJ2-1	ASSGPGVRLAGAEQF
TRBV3-1	TRBJ2-1	ASSPWTSGRTEQF
TRBV9	TRBJ2-1	ASSEGGEQF
TRBV11-3	TRBJ2-1	VSTFKSGDEQF
TRBV25-1	TRBJ1-1	ASRPQGQNTEAF
TRBV11-3	TRBJ2-3	ASSSLRLSDEGRTDTQY
TRBV3-1	TRBJ2-1	ASSLGTVSNEQF
TRBV27	TRBJ1-1	ASSFRGQEGTEAF
TRBV7-2	TRBJ1-1	ASSEEVPNTEAF
TRBV11-1	TRBJ1-2	ASSLESVGGYT
TRBV29-1	TRBJ2-1	SVYSGRSYNEQF
TRBV4-1	TRBJ2-7	ASRGEGFHEQY
TRBV6-1	TRBJ2-1	ATRGASGSSYNEQF